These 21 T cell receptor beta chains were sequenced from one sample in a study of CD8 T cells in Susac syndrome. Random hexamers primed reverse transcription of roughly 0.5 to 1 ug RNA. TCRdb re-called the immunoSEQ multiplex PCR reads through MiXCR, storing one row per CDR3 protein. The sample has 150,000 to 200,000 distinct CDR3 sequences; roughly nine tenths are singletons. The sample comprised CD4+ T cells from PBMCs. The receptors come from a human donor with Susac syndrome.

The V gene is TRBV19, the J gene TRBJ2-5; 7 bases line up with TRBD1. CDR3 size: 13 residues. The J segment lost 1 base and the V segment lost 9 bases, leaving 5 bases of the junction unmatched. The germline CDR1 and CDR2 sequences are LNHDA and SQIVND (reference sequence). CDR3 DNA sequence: TGTGCCAGCAGTGACAGGGCCCAAGAGACCCAGTACTTC. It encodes CASSDRAQETQYF. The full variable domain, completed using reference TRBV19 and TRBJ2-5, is DGGITQSPKYLFRKEGQNVTLSCEQNLNHDAMYWYRQDPGQGLRLIYYSQIVNDFQKGDIAEGYSVSREKKESFPLTVTSAQKNPTAFYLCASSDRAQETQYFGPGTRLLVL.

The CDR3 is CASSTTGQTQYF. Written as DNA, the CDR3 is TGTGCCAGCAGTACGACGGGACAGACCCAGTACTTC. V gene TRBV6-1 combines with J gene TRBJ2-5; possibly TRBD1 or TRBD2 for D (5 bases each). The germline V and J ends were trimmed by 5 bases and 6 bases, with 10 bases remaining between them. CDR3 size: 12 residues. CDR1 MNHNS and CDR2 SASEGT come from the germline V gene.

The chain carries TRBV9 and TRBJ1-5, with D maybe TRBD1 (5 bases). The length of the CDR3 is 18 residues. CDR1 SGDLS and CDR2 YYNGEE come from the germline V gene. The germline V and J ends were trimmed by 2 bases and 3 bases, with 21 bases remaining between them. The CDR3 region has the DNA TGTGCCAGCAGCGTTACTAGGGGATTGACTGGACCCAATCAGCCCCAGCATTTT. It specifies CASSVTRGLTGPNQPQHF.

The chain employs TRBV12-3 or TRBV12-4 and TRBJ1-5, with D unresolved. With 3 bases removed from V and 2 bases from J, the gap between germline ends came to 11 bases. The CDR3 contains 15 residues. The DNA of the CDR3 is TGTGCCAGCAGTTTCGGTGGGCCGGGCAATCAGCCCCAGCATTTT. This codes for CASSFGGPGNQPQHF.

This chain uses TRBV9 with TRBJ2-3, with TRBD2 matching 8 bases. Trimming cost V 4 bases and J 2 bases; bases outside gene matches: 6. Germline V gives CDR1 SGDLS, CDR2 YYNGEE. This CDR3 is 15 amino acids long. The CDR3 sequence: CASSNLAGITDTQYF. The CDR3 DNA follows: TGTGCCAGCAGCAACCTAGCGGGCATCACAGATACGCAGTATTTT.

The CDR3 reads CASSRSTGQNSPLHF. CDR3 sequence (DNA): TGTGCCAGCAGCCGGTCGACAGGGCAAAATTCACCCCTCCACTTT. V gene TRBV6-5 combines with J gene TRBJ1-6; 7 nucleotides match TRBD1. Germline V gene sequence: CDR1 MNHEY, CDR2 SVGAGI. Losses at the gene ends were 6 bases for V and 7 bases for J; bases not matched to a gene: 9. The CDR3 length is 15 residues.

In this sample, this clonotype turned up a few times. The CDR3: CASSYFGTEQFF. In DNA, the CDR3 is TGTGCCAGCAGTTACTTCGGGACAGAGCAGTTCTTC. The rearrangement uses TRBV6-5 and TRBJ2-1; D perhaps matches TRBD1 (6 bases). In germline, CDR1 is MNHEY, CDR2 SVGAGI. Trimming took 1 base from V and 10 from J, leaving 8 bases between them. The CDR3 runs to 12 residues.

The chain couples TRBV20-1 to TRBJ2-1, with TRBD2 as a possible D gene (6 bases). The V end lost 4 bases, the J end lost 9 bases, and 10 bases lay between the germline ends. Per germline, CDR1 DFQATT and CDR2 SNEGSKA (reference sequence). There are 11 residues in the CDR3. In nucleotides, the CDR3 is TGCAGTGCTACACTAGCAACTGAGCAGTTCTTC. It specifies CSATLATEQFF.

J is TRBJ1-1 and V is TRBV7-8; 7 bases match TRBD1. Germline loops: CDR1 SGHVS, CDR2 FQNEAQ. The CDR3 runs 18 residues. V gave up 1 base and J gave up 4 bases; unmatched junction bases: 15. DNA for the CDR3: TGTGCCAGCAGCTTAGGACGCCCAATGCGACAGGGAGGCACTGAAGCTTTCTTT. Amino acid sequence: CASSLGRPMRQGGTEAFF.

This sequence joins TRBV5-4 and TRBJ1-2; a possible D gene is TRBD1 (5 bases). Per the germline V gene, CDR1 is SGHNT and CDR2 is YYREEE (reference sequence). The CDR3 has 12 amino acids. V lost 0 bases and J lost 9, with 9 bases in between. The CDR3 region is CASSLDEGSYTF. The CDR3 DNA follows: TGTGCCAGCAGCTTGGATGAGGGGAGCTACACCTTC.

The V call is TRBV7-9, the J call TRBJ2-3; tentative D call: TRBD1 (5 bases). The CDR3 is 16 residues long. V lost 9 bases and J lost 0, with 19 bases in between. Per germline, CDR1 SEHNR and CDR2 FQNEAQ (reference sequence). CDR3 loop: CARSMIQGTSTDTQYF. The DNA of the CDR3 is TGTGCCAGATCTATGATCCAGGGCACTAGCACAGATACGCAGTATTTT.

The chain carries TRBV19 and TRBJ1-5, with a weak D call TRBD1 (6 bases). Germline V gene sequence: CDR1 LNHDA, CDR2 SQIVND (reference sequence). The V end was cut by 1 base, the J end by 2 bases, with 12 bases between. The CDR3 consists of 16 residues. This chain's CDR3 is CASSIVSGAGNQPQHF. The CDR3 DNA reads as TGTGCCAGTAGTATAGTGTCAGGGGCTGGCAATCAGCCCCAGCATTTT.

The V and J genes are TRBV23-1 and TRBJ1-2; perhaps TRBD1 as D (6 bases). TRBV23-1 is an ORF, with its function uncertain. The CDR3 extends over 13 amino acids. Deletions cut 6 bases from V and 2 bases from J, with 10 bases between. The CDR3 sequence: CASRQQGNYGYTF. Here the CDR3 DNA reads TGCGCCAGCAGGCAACAGGGAAACTATGGCTACACCTTC.

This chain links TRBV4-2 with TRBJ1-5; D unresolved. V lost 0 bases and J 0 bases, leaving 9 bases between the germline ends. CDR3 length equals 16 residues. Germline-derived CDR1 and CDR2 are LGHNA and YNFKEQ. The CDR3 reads CASSQDLVYSNQPQHF. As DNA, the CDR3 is TGTGCCAGCAGCCAAGACTTAGTTTATAGCAATCAGCCCCAGCATTTT.

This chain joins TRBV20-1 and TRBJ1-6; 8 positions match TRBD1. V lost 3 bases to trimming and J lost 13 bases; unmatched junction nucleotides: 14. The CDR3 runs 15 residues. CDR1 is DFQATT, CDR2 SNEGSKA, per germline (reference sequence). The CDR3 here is CSASGRTGYDSPLHF. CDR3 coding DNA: TGCAGTGCTAGCGGGAGGACAGGGTACGACTCTCCCCTCCACTTT.

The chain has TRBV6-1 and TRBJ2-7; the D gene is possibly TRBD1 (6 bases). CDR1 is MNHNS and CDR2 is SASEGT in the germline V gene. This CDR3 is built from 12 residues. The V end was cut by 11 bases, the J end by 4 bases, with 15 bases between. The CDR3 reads CASGRGSYEQYF. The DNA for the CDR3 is TGTGCCTCCGGCAGGGGTTCTTACGAGCAGTACTTC.

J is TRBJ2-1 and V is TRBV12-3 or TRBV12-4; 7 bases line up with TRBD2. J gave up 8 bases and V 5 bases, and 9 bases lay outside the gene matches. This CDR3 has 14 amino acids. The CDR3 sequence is CASSNLGTTDEQFF. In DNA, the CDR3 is TGTGCCAGCAGTAACCTGGGGACTACAGATGAGCAGTTCTTC.

Here the CDR3 DNA reads TGTGCCAGCAGTTACTCGGGACAGATATACAATGAGCAGTTCTTC. Residues: CASSYSGQIYNEQFF. The rearrangement joins TRBV6-5 to TRBJ2-1, with 7 bases matching TRBD1. With 0 bases clipped from V and 4 bases from J, the junction kept 3 bases outside the gene matches. Per the germline V gene, CDR1 is MNHEY and CDR2 is SVGAGI. The CDR3 has 15 residues.

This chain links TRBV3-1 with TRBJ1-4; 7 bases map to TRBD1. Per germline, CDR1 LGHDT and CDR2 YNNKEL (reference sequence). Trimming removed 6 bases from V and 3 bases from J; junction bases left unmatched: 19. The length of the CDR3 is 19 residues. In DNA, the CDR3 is TGTGCCAGCAGTCAGACGGGACAGTTGAGTAGGCGGTCTAATGAAAAACTGTTTTTT. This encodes CASSQTGQLSRRSNEKLFF.

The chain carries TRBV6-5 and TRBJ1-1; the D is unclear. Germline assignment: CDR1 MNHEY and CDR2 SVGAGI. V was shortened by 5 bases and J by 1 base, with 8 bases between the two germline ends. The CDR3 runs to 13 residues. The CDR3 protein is CASSPTRNTEAFF. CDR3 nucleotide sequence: TGTGCCAGCAGTCCCACACGGAACACTGAAGCTTTCTTT.

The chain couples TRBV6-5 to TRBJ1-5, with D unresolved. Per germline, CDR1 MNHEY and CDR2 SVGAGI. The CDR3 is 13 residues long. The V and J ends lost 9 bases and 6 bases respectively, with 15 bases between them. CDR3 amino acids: CASQNLMGQPQHF. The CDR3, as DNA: TGTGCCAGTCAGAACCTAATGGGTCAGCCCCAGCATTTT.